Shown below are 11 T cell receptor beta chains from a single sample sequenced in a study of beta chain features in type 1 diabetes. All of the isolated RNA was reverse transcribed, so expressed TCRB transcripts were sequenced. This table comes from immunoSEQ multiplex PCR, and its TCRdb copy is limited to in-frame clones, with some not included. The data contain roughly 150,000 clones, around 10% of them seen just once; the ten biggest clones take up about 2%. Sequenced material: central memory CD4+ T cells from blood. All receptors derive from a man younger than 30 in good health.

The chain employs TRBV5-1 and TRBJ2-3; TRBD2 might be the D (6 bases). CDR1 and CDR2 (germline): SGHRS, YFSETQ. The CDR3 covers 15 residues. V lost 1 base, J lost 0 bases, and 9 bases lay in between. CDR3 sequence: CASSLPAGSTDTQYF. DNA of the CDR3: TGCGCCAGCAGCTTGCCGGCGGGGAGCACAGATACGCAGTATTTT. Full variable domain (rest looked up from reference TRBV5-1 and TRBJ2-3): KAGVTQTPRYLIKTRGQQVTLSCSPISGHRSVSWYQQTPGQGLQFLFEYFSETQRNKGNFPGRFSGRQFSNSRSEMNVSTLELGDSALYLCASSLPAGSTDTQYFGPGTRLTVL.

This clone was picked up a small number of times. The chain joins TRBV15 to TRBJ2-3; TRBD1 might be the D (5 bases). Trimming shortened V by 8 bases and J by 6 bases, and 18 bases separated the two germline ends. Germline V lookup: CDR1 LNHNV, CDR2 YYDKDF (reference sequence). There are 14 residues in the CDR3. The CDR3 region has the DNA TGTGCCACCGCCCAGGGCCTAGGCGTGGATACGCAGTATTTT. This codes for CATAQGLGVDTQYF.

A few counts support this clone. V usage is TRBV7-2 and J usage is TRBJ1-1, with unresolved D. V was shortened by 2 bases and J by 4 bases, with 11 bases between the two germline ends. This CDR3 is built from 14 residues. Germline assignment: CDR1 SGHTA and CDR2 FQGNSA. The CDR3 region is CASSLYQTGTEAFF. The DNA for the CDR3 is TGTGCCAGCAGCTTATACCAGACTGGCACTGAAGCTTTCTTT.

The rearrangement uses TRBV29-1 and TRBJ2-7; D gene ambiguous. CDR1 and CDR2 from the germline V gene are SQVTM and ANQGSEA. V was shortened by 5 bases and J by 1 base, with 15 bases between the two germline ends. The CDR3 is 14 residues long. The CDR3 region has the DNA TGCAGCGTTTTTGGCAGCCAGCGATCCTACGAGCAGTACTTC. This translates into CSVFGSQRSYEQYF.

The chain links TRBV7-2 to TRBJ2-3; D not resolved. The CDR3 has 14 residues. Germline CDR1 and CDR2: SGHTA and FQGNSA. Trimming took off 1 base at V and 1 base at J, with 6 bases between the two ends. In nucleotides, the CDR3 is TGTGCCAGCAGCTTAGAGTCGGGCACAGATACGCAGTATTTT. Protein: CASSLESGTDTQYF.

There are a few counts of this clone. The chain couples TRBV7-2 to TRBJ2-7; TRBD2 agrees at 8 bases. This CDR3 has 14 residues. Germline trimming cut 4 bases from V and 1 base from J; bases unmatched to any gene: 3. Germline CDR1 and CDR2: SGHTA and FQGNSA. The CDR3 DNA follows: TGTGCCAGCAGCTATAGCGGGAAATCCTACGAGCAGTACTTC. Translating it yields CASSYSGKSYEQYF.

This clone was observed a few times. V and J are TRBV7-2 and TRBJ2-6, with a possible D match to TRBD1 (5 bases). Trimming pared 5 bases from V and 9 bases from J, leaving 11 bases between. From germline, CDR1 is SGHTA and CDR2 FQGNSA. CDR3 length: 13 amino acids. The CDR3 loop reads CASSLWGYNVLTF. CDR3 DNA sequence: TGTGCCAGCAGCCTGTGGGGCTACAACGTCCTGACTTTC.

The chain has TRBV7-3 and TRBJ2-3; 7 bases fit TRBD2. V was clipped by 3 bases and J by 2 bases; unmatched bases: 5. CDR3 size: 15 residues. The V gene's germline CDR1 is SGHTA and CDR2 FQGTGA. CDR3 sequence: CASSFSGTYTDTQYF. The CDR3 DNA follows: TGTGCCAGCAGCTTCAGCGGGACCTACACAGATACGCAGTATTTT.

This clone came up a few times. This chain connects TRBV18 to TRBJ2-5; D may correspond to TRBD1 or TRBD2 (6 bases each). Trimming cost V 6 bases and J 5 bases, with 13 bases left between them. Germline V gene sequence: CDR1 KGHSH, CDR2 LQKENI. This CDR3 contains 13 residues. CDR3 sequence (DNA): TGTGCCAGCTCCTACAGGGAGGTGGAGACCCAGTACTTC. Its translation: CASSYREVETQYF.

This clone was counted a few times. The J gene is TRBJ2-1, the V gene TRBV29-1; TRBD2 agrees at 15 bases. This CDR3 region has 16 residues. Trimming cost V 6 bases and J 3 bases; bases outside gene matches: 6. Per germline, CDR1 SQVTM and CDR2 ANQGSEA. The CDR3 DNA is TGCAGCGTCTACGGGACTAGCGGGAGGAACTACAATGAGCAGTTCTTC. Its protein product is CSVYGTSGRNYNEQFF.

This clone was recorded a few times. The chain links TRBV7-8 to TRBJ1-5; D uncertain. Trimming took off 1 base at V and 4 bases at J, with 11 bases between the two ends. Germline CDR1 reads SGHVS; CDR2 reads FQNEAQ. The CDR3 runs to 15 residues. The CDR3 DNA sequence: TGTGCCAGCAGCTTAGGAGGAGTCACAAATCAGCCCCAGCATTTT. Amino acid sequence: CASSLGGVTNQPQHF.